These 17 T cell receptor beta chains were all obtained from the same sample, sequenced in a study of cytomegalovirus exposure and HLA in healthy donors. PCR involved 60 Vbeta and 13 Jbeta primers. TCRdb keeps only in-frame clones here, not all; method: immunoSEQ multiplex PCR. Here the sample spans some 100,000 clones, 74% being singletons. Specimen: PBMCs. The receptors derive from a woman aged 45-65 years in good health and CMV-seropositive.

The CDR3 nucleotides are TGTGCCAGCAGCTTGGACAGCAAGAACACTGAAGCTTTCTTT. Protein product: CASSLDSKNTEAFF. The rearrangement joins TRBV5-5 to TRBJ1-1, with D unresolved. Germline CDR1 reads SGHKS; CDR2 reads YYEKEE (reference sequence). V gave up 0 bases and J gave up 1 base, with 7 bases separating them. CDR3 length equals 14 residues.

This chain uses TRBV4-2 with TRBJ1-5; 7 nucleotides agree with TRBD1. The CDR3 spans 16 residues. V dropped 4 bases and J dropped 2; count of bases not matched to a gene: 8. The germline CDR1 and CDR2 sequences are LGHNA and YNFKEQ. CDR3 sequence reads: CASSPQGVGGNQPQHF. The CDR3 DNA reads TGTGCCAGCAGCCCCCAGGGGGTGGGTGGCAATCAGCCCCAGCATTTT.

The V and J genes are TRBV19 and TRBJ1-4; TRBD1 matches at 8 bases. The CDR3 sequence is 17 residues long. Trimming took 4 bases from V and 2 from J; bases not matched to a gene: 9. From germline, CDR1 is LNHDA and CDR2 SQIVND (reference sequence). Here the CDR3 reads CASSTMRTGTTNEKLFF. CDR3 DNA: TGTGCCAGTAGTACCATGCGGACAGGGACCACTAATGAAAAACTGTTTTTT.

This clone was counted between two and nine times. The chain couples TRBV6-1 to TRBJ1-6, with D hard to call. CDR3 length: 12 residues. The germline V and J ends were trimmed by 8 bases and 7 bases, with 9 bases remaining between them. The germline V gene has CDR1 MNHNS and CDR2 SASEGT. CDR3 loop: CASAGNNSPLHF. The CDR3 DNA sequence: TGTGCCAGCGCGGGCAACAATTCACCCCTCCACTTT.

The rearrangement joins TRBV10-1 to TRBJ2-7; TRBD2 agrees at 11 bases. This CDR3 has 19 amino acids. Trimming at V came to 6 bases and at J to 2 bases, leaving 18 bases not matched to a gene. CDR1 is WNHNN and CDR2 is SYGVQD in the germline V gene (reference sequence). The CDR3 sequence: CASRDRGSASGRSPYEQYF. DNA for the CDR3: TGCGCCAGCAGAGACCGAGGATCGGCTAGCGGGAGGTCCCCCTACGAGCAGTACTTC.

This CDR3 reads CASSPVSRGTYEQYF. The DNA for the CDR3 is TGTGCCAGCTCACCAGTTTCCCGCGGCACCTACGAGCAGTACTTC. The chain employs TRBV18 and TRBJ2-7, with D unclear. In germline, CDR1 is KGHSH, CDR2 LQKENI. The ends were cut back, 2 bases at V and 2 bases at J, with 13 bases in the middle. The CDR3 is 15 amino acids.

The chain uses TRBV7-9 and TRBJ2-3; unclear D gene. V lost 1 base to trimming and J lost 0 bases, with 5 bases between them. Germline V gene data show CDR1 as SEHNR and CDR2 as FQNEAQ (reference sequence). The CDR3 sequence is 14 residues long. The CDR3 DNA reads as TGTGCCAGCAGCTTAGGTCCTAGCACAGATACGCAGTATTTT. The encoded protein is CASSLGPSTDTQYF. The full variable domain, rest sourced from reference TRBV7-9 and TRBJ2-3, is DTGVSQNPRHKITKRGQNVTFRCDPISEHNRLYWYRQTLGQGPEFLTYFQNEAQLEKSRLLSDRFSAERPKGSFSTLEIQRTEQGDSAMYLCASSLGPSTDTQYFGPGTRLTVL.

The chain uses TRBV18 and TRBJ1-1; D gene uncertain. Germline-derived CDR1 and CDR2 are KGHSH and LQKENI. Between the trimmed V and J ends, which lost 2 bases and 3 bases, there was a span of 16 bases. The CDR3 spans 16 residues. The DNA of the CDR3 is TGTGCCAGCTCACCAAGAATCGCAGGTGCATACACTGAAGCTTTCTTT. Protein product: CASSPRIAGAYTEAFF. The full variable domain, in which reference TRBV18 and TRBJ1-1 provide the parts outside the CDR3, is NAGVMQNPRHLVRRRGQEARLRCSPMKGHSHVYWYRQLPEEGLKFMVYLQKENIIDESGMPKERFSAEFPKEGPSILRIQQVVRGDSAAYFCASSPRIAGAYTEAFFGQGTRLTVV.

The rearrangement joins TRBV6-6 to TRBJ1-1; tentatively, D is TRBD1 (5 bases). The CDR3 has 14 residues. Trimming cost V 2 bases and J 0 bases, with 7 bases left between them. CDR1 is MNHNY, CDR2 SVGAGI, per germline (reference sequence). For the CDR3, the DNA is TGTGCCAGCAGTTACGGACAAATGAACACTGAAGCTTTCTTT. Amino acids: CASSYGQMNTEAFF.

The CDR3 sequence is CASSDPGGAGNEQFF. The DNA for the CDR3 is TGCGCCAGCAGCGACCCGGGGGGGGCAGGCAATGAGCAGTTCTTC. The chain carries TRBV5-1 and TRBJ2-1; 8 positions agree with TRBD2. The germline CDR1 and CDR2 sequences are SGHRS and YFSETQ. This CDR3 region has 15 residues. V was clipped by 4 bases and J by 6 bases; unmatched bases: 9.

The gene calls are TRBV7-6 and TRBJ2-5; TRBD2 might be the D (6 bases). The CDR3 has 14 amino acids. The V end was cut by 2 bases, the J end by 3 bases, with 10 bases between. Germline V gene data show CDR1 as SGHVS and CDR2 as FNYEAQ. CDR3: CASSLWPSEETQYF. CDR3 in DNA: TGTGCCAGCAGCTTATGGCCTAGCGAAGAGACCCAGTACTTC.

The rearrangement uses TRBV4-2 and TRBJ2-5; tentative D call: TRBD1 (6 bases). Trimming stripped 4 bases from V and 4 bases from J, with 7 bases between. Germline CDR1 LGHNA, CDR2 YNFKEQ. The CDR3 length is 12 residues. This CDR3 is CASSPDRETQYF. The DNA of the CDR3 is TGTGCCAGCAGCCCGGACAGAGAGACCCAGTACTTC.

The chain recombines TRBV25-1 with TRBJ2-5, with D possibly matching TRBD2 (6 bases). The CDR3 is made up of 15 amino acids. Trimming removed 5 bases from V and 1 base from J, with 14 bases in between. In germline, CDR1 is MGHDK, CDR2 SYGVNS. The CDR3 sequence is CASSRPRDFQETQYF. As DNA, the CDR3 is TGTGCCAGCAGTCGGCCCCGGGACTTCCAAGAGACCCAGTACTTC.

V and J are TRBV28 and TRBJ2-5, with 7 bases lining up with TRBD2. From germline, CDR1 is MDHEN and CDR2 SYDVKM. The CDR3 runs to 16 residues. The V and J ends lost 8 bases and 1 base, in that order; junction bases with no gene match: 13. The CDR3 nucleotides are TGTGCCAGCGGAAAACCGGGGAGGGCCCCCCAAGAGACCCAGTACTTC. Amino acids: CASGKPGRAPQETQYF. The full variable domain, completed using reference TRBV28 and TRBJ2-5, is DVKVTQSSRYLVKRTGEKVFLECVQDMDHENMFWYRQDPGLGLRLIYFSYDVKMKEKGDIPEGYSVSREKKERFSLILESASTNQTSMYLCASGKPGRAPQETQYFGPGTRLLVL.

The chain employs TRBV28 and TRBJ2-7, with a tentative D call TRBD2 (6 bases). Germline CDR1 MDHEN, CDR2 SYDVKM. Trimming shortened V by 5 bases and J by 2 bases, and 22 bases separated the two germline ends. This CDR3 has 17 residues. Here the CDR3 reads CASSLVLAPGAPYEQYF. The CDR3 nucleotides read TGTGCCAGCAGTCTAGTCCTAGCCCCGGGAGCGCCCTACGAGCAGTACTTC.

This clone was seen a handful of times. This chain connects TRBV27 to TRBJ1-5, with 7 bases that match TRBD1. V lost 6 bases, J lost 2 bases, and 7 bases stayed unmatched. The length of the CDR3 is 15 residues. Germline CDR1 MNHEY, CDR2 SMNVEV (reference sequence). Here the CDR3 DNA reads TGTGCCAGCAGACGTATAACAGGGGGCAATCAGCCCCAGCATTTT. It is translated as CASRRITGGNQPQHF.

The chain employs TRBV29-1 and TRBJ2-5, with TRBD2 as a possible D gene (6 bases). Germline CDR1 is SQVTM and CDR2 is ANQGSEA. This CDR3 is built from 18 residues. The germline V and J ends were trimmed by 8 bases and 0 bases, with 28 bases remaining between them. The CDR3 sequence: CSPKGRFGGGLYQETQYF. The CDR3 DNA reads TGCAGCCCGAAAGGGAGGTTCGGTGGAGGACTCTACCAAGAGACCCAGTACTTC.